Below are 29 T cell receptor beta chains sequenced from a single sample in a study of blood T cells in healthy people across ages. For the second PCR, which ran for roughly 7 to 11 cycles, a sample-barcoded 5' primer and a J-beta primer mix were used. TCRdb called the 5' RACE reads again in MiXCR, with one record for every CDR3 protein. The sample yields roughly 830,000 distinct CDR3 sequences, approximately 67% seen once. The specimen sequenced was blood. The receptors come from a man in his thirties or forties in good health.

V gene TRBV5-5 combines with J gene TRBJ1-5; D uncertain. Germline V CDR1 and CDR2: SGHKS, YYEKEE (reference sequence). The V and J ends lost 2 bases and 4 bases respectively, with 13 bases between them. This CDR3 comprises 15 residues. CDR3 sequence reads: CASSLSGNGNQPQHF. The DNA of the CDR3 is TGTGCCAGCAGCTTATCGGGGAACGGGAATCAGCCCCAGCATTTT.

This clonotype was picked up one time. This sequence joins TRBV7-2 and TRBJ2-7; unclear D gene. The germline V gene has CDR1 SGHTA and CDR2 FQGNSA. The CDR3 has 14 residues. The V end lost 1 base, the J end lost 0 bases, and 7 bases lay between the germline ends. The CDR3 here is CASSLGFFSYEQYF. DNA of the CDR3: TGTGCCAGCAGCTTAGGTTTCTTCTCCTACGAGCAGTACTTC.

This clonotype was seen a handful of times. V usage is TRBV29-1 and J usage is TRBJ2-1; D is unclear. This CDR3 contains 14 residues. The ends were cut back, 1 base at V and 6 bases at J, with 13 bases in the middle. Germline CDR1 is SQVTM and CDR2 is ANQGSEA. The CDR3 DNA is TGCAGCGTTGAAGTGGGGAAATCCGGCAATGAGCAGTTCTTC. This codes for CSVEVGKSGNEQFF.

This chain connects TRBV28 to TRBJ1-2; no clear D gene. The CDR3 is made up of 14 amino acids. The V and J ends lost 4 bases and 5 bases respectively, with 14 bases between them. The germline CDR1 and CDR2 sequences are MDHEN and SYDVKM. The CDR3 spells CASSSSDAPYGYTF. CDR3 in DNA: TGTGCCAGCAGTTCCTCGGACGCCCCATATGGCTACACCTTC.

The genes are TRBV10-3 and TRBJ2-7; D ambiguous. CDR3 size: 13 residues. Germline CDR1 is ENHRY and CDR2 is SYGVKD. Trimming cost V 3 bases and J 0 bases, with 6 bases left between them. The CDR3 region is CAISDGYSYEQYF. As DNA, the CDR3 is TGTGCCATCAGTGACGGCTACTCCTACGAGCAGTACTTC.

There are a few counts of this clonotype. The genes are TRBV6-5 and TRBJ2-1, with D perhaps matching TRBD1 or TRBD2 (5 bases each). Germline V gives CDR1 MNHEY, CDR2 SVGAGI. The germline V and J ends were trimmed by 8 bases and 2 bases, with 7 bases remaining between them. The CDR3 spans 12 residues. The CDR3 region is CASRGPYNEQFF. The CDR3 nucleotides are TGTGCCAGCCGGGGCCCCTACAATGAGCAGTTCTTC.

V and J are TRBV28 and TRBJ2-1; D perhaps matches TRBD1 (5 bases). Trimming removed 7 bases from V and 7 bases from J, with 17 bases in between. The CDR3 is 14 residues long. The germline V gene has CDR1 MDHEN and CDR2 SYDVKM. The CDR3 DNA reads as TGTGCCAGCACTCCTCGGACACCTCGGAATGAGCAGTTCTTC. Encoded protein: CASTPRTPRNEQFF.

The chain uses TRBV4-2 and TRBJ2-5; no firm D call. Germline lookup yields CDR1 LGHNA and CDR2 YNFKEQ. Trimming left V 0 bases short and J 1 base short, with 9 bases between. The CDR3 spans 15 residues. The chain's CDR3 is CASSQEFRPQETQYF. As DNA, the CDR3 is TGTGCCAGCAGCCAAGAGTTCAGGCCCCAAGAGACCCAGTACTTC.

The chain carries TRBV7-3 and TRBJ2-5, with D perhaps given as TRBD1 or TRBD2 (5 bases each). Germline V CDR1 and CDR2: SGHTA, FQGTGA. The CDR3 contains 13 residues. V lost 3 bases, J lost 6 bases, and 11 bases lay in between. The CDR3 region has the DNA TGTGCCAGCAGCTTTGTCGGGACGAAGACCCAGTACTTC. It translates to CASSFVGTKTQYF.

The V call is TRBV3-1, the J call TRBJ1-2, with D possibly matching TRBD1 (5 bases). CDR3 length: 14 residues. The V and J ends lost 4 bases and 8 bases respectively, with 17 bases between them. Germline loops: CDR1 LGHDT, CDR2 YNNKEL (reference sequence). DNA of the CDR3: TGTGCCAGCAGCCCCGGGACGGCCGCGGGGGGCTACACCTTC. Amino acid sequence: CASSPGTAAGGYTF. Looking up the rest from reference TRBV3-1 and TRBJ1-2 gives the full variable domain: DTAVSQTPKYLVTQMGNDKSIKCEQNLGHDTMYWYKQDSKKFLKIMFSYNNKELIINETVPNRFSPKSPDKAHLNLHINSLELGDSAVYFCASSPGTAAGGYTFGSGTRLTVV.

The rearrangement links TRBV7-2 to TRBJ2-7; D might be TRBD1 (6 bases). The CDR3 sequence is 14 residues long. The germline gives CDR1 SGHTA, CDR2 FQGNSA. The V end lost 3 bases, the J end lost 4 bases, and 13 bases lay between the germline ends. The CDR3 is CASSFQGGEYEQYF. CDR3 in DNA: TGTGCCAGCAGCTTTCAAGGGGGTGAATACGAGCAGTACTTC.

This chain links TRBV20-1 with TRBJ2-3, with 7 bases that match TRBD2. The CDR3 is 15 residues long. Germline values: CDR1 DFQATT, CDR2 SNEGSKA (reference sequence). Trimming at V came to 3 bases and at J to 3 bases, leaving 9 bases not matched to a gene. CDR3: CSARLPGGSTDTQYF. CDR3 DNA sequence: TGCAGTGCTAGGCTTCCCGGGGGGAGTACAGATACGCAGTATTTT.

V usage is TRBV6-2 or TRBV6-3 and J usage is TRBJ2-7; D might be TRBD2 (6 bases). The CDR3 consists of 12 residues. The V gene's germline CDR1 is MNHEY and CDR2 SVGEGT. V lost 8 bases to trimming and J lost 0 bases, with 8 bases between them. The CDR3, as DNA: TGTGCCAGCGGGGGGTACTCCTACGAGCAGTACTTC. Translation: CASGGYSYEQYF.

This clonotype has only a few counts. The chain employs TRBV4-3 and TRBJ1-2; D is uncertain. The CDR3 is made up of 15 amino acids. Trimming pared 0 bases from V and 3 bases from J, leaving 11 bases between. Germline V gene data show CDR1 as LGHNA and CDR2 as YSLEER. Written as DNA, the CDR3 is TGCGCCAGCAGCCAAGACAGGTTTCGACACTATGGCTACACCTTC. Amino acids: CASSQDRFRHYGYTF.

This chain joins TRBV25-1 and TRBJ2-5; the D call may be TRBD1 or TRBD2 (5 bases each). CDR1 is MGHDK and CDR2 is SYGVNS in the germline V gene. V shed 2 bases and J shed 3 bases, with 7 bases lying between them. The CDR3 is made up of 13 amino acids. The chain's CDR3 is CASSEGGEETQYF. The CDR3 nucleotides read TGTGCCAGCAGTGAAGGGGGAGAAGAGACCCAGTACTTC.

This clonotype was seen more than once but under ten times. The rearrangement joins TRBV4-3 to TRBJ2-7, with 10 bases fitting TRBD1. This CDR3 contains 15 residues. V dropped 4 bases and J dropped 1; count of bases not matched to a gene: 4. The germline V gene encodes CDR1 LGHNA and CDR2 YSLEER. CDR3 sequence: CASSRGQGVSYEQYF. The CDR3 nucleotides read TGCGCCAGCAGCCGAGGACAGGGGGTATCCTACGAGCAGTACTTC.

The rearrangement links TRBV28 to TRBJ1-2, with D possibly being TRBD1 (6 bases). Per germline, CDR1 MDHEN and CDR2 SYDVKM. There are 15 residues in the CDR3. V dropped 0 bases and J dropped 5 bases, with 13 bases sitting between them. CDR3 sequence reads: CASSLWPGGGYGYTF. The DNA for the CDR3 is TGTGCCAGCAGTTTATGGCCCGGGGGCGGTTATGGCTACACCTTC.

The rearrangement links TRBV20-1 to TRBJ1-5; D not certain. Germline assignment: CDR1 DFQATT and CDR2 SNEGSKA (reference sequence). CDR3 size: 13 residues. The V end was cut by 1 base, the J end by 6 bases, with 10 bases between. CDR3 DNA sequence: TGCAGTGCTAGAGCATACGAATCTCAGCCCCAGCATTTT. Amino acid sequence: CSARAYESQPQHF.

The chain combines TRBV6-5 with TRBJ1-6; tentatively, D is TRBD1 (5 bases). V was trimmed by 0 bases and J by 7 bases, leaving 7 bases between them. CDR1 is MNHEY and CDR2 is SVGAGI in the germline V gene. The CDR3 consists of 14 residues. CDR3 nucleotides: TGTGCCAGCAGTTACTCCGCAGGGAATTCACCCCTCCACTTT. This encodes CASSYSAGNSPLHF.

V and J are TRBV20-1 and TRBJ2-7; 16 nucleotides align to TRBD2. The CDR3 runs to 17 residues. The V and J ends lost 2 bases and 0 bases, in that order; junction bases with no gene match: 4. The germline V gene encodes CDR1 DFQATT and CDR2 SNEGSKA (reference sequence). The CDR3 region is CSARSGTSGGDSYEQYF. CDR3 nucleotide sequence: TGCAGTGCTAGATCCGGGACTAGCGGGGGGGACTCCTACGAGCAGTACTTC.

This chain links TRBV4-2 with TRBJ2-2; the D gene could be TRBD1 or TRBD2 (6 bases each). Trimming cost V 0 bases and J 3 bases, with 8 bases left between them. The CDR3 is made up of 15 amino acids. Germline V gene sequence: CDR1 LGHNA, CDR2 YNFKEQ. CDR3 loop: CASSQEGGHTGELFF. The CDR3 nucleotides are TGTGCCAGCAGCCAAGAGGGGGGCCACACCGGGGAGCTGTTTTTT.

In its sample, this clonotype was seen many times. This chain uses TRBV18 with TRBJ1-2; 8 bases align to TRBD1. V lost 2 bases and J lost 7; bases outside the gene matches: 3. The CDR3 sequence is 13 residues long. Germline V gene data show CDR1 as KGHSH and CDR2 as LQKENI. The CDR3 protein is CASSPDDRGGYTF. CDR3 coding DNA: TGTGCCAGCTCACCAGATGACAGGGGTGGCTACACCTTC.

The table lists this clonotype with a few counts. The CDR3 here is CASSQGLAWDNEQFF. The CDR3 region has the DNA TGTGCCAGCAGCCAAGGTCTAGCGTGGGACAATGAGCAGTTCTTC. The rearrangement uses TRBV4-2 and TRBJ2-1, with a weak D call TRBD2 (6 bases). Germline values: CDR1 LGHNA, CDR2 YNFKEQ. The CDR3 loop spans 15 amino acids. Trimming pared 1 base from V and 5 bases from J, leaving 12 bases between.

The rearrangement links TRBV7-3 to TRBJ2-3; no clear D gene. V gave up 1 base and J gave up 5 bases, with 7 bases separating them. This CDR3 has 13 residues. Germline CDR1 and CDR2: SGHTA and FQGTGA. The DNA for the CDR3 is TGTGCCAGCAGCTTAAATACACGAGATACGCAGTATTTT. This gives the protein CASSLNTRDTQYF.

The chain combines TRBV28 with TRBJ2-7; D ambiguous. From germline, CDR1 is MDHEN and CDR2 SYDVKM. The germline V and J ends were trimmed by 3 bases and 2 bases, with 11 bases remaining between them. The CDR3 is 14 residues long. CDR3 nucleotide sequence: TGTGCCAGCAGTTTTGGGGTTGAACCCTACGAGCAGTACTTC. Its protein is CASSFGVEPYEQYF.

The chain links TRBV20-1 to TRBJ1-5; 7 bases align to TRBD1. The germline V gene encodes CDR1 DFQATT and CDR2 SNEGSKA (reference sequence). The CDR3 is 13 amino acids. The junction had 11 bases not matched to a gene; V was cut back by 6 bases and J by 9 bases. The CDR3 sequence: CSAGGTALGPQHF. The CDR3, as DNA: TGCAGTGCAGGCGGGACAGCCTTGGGGCCCCAGCATTTT.

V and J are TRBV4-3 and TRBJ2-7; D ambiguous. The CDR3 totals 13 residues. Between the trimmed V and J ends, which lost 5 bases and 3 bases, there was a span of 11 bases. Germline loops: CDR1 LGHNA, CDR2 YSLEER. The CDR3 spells CASSKGANYEQYF. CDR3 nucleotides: TGCGCCAGCAGCAAAGGAGCGAACTACGAGCAGTACTTC.

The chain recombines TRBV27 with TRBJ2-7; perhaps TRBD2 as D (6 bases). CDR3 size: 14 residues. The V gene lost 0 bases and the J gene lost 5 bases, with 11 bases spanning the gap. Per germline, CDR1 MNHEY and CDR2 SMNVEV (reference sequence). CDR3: CASSLSAGSHEQYF. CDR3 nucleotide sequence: TGTGCCAGCAGTTTATCGGCGGGATCCCACGAGCAGTACTTC.

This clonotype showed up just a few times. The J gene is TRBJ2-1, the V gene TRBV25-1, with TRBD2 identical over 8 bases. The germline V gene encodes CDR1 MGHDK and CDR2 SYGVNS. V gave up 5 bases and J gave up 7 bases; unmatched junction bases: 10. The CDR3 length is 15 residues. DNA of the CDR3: TGTGCCAGCAGTCCCCGGGCGGGGGGTAAGAATGAGCAGTTCTTC. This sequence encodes CASSPRAGGKNEQFF. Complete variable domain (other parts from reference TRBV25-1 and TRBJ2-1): EADIYQTPRYLVIGTGKKITLECSQTMGHDKMYWYQQDPGMELHLIHYSYGVNSTEKGDLSSESTVSRIRTEHFPLTLESARPSHTSQYLCASSPRAGGKNEQFFGPGTRLTVL.